The 19 T cell receptor beta chains presented below share a single source sample, sequenced in a study of patients and donors after allogeneic stem cell transplantation. TCRdb itself ran the RT-PCR reads through MiXCR, one entry per CDR3 protein. Here the sample spans a few hundred thousand distinct CDR3 sequences, less than 50% being singletons. The sample comprised blood, either unsorted or a sorted T cell fraction (not recorded which). The receptors stem from a human donor who was either an allogeneic HSCT recipient or a stem cell or donor lymphocyte infusion donor (not recorded which). It is not recorded whose cells these are; they may come from a transplant donor.

The chain employs TRBV25-1 and TRBJ2-3; D is perhaps TRBD2 (6 bases). Trimming cost V 4 bases and J 2 bases, with 10 bases left between them. The CDR3 runs to 14 residues. Germline CDR1 MGHDK, CDR2 SYGVNS. The CDR3 DNA follows: TGTGCCAGCAGTGCCGGGGGTACCACAGATACGCAGTATTTT. It encodes CASSAGGTTDTQYF.

The sample holds one count of this clonotype. The CDR3 is CASSLVGGPSGANVLTF. The CDR3 DNA sequence: TGTGCCAGCAGCTTAGTAGGGGGACCCTCTGGGGCCAACGTCCTGACTTTC. The V gene is TRBV7-2, the J gene TRBJ2-6; D may be TRBD1 (6 bases). Germline V gives CDR1 SGHTA, CDR2 FQGNSA. The CDR3 sequence is 17 residues long. Trimming stripped 1 base from V and 0 bases from J, with 10 bases between.

The chain has TRBV12-3 or TRBV12-4 and TRBJ2-3; unclear D gene. The CDR3 is 11 amino acids. The germline V and J ends were trimmed by 7 bases and 2 bases, with 4 bases remaining between them. Here the CDR3 DNA reads TGTGCCAGCAAAGCCACAGATACGCAGTATTTT. This encodes CASKATDTQYF.

This clonotype was counted a few times. The chain has TRBV4-3 and TRBJ1-2; 7 bases map to TRBD1. Germline CDR1 and CDR2: LGHNA and YSLEER. CDR3 size: 12 residues. V was clipped by 3 bases and J by 8 bases; unmatched bases: 3. CDR3 DNA: TGCGCCAGCAGCCATGACAGGGACGGCTACACCTTC. Translation: CASSHDRDGYTF.

CDR3 in amino acids: CASSSRGAWTEAFF. The CDR3 DNA sequence: TGTGCCAGCAGCTCACGGGGGGCATGGACTGAAGCTTTCTTT. The chain is built from TRBV7-2 and TRBJ1-1; D may be TRBD1 (6 bases). The germline gives CDR1 SGHTA, CDR2 FQGNSA. V lost 4 bases to trimming and J lost 5 bases, with 14 bases between them. This CDR3 is 14 amino acids long. Full variable domain (missing parts from reference TRBV7-2 and TRBJ1-1): GAGVSQSPSNKVTEKGKDVELRCDPISGHTALYWYRQSLGQGLEFLIYFQGNSAPDKSGLPSDRFSAERTGGSVSTLTIQRTQQEDSAVYLCASSSRGAWTEAFFGQGTRLTVV.

V usage is TRBV3-1 and J usage is TRBJ1-2; D gene unclear. Trimming removed 4 bases at V and 4 bases at J, with 13 bases between. This CDR3 is built from 14 residues. CDR1 and CDR2 from the germline V gene are LGHDT and YNNKEL (reference sequence). This CDR3 reads CASSRDWSRYGYTF. The CDR3 nucleotides read TGTGCCAGCAGCCGCGACTGGAGCCGCTATGGCTACACCTTC.

The genes are TRBV5-1 and TRBJ1-4; tentatively, D is TRBD1 (5 bases). The CDR3 covers 14 residues. Trimming left V 5 bases short and J 4 bases short, with 12 bases between. From germline, CDR1 is SGHRS and CDR2 YFSETQ. The chain's CDR3 is CASSLTAGNEKLFF. CDR3 in DNA: TGCGCCAGCAGTCTGACAGCCGGTAATGAAAAACTGTTTTTT.

The genes are TRBV5-1 and TRBJ2-7; either TRBD1 or TRBD2 may supply D (5 bases each). The CDR3 has 14 amino acids. Germline V gene data show CDR1 as SGHRS and CDR2 as YFSETQ. V gave up 0 bases and J gave up 3 bases, with 10 bases separating them. Here the CDR3 DNA reads TGCGCCAGCAGCTTGGGGGGACGCCTCTACGAGCAGTACTTC. It specifies CASSLGGRLYEQYF.

This clonotype was observed a handful of times. The chain recombines TRBV29-1 with TRBJ1-2; unclear D gene. Looked up from germline, CDR1 is SQVTM and CDR2 is ANQGSEA. This CDR3 region has 13 residues. Trimming took 6 bases from V and 7 from J, leaving 18 bases between them. The CDR3 here is CSVHTVRGVGYTF. CDR3 DNA: TGCAGCGTCCACACCGTAAGAGGAGTTGGCTACACCTTC. Supplemented by reference TRBV29-1 and TRBJ1-2, the full variable domain reads SAVISQKPSRDICQRGTSLTIQCQVDSQVTMMFWYRQQPGQSLTLIATANQGSEATYESGFVIDKFPISRPNLTFSTLTVSNMSPEDSSIYLCSVHTVRGVGYTFGSGTRLTVV.

The V gene is TRBV18, the J gene TRBJ1-2; 10 positions agree with TRBD1. After removal of 3 bases from V and 5 bases from J, the junction contained 3 bases not matched to a gene. This CDR3 is 14 amino acids long. Germline loops: CDR1 KGHSH, CDR2 LQKENI. The CDR3 loop reads CASSPQGQGYGYTF. CDR3 nucleotides: TGTGCCAGCTCACCCCAGGGACAGGGGTATGGCTACACCTTC.

This clonotype was counted between two and nine times. The V gene is TRBV11-2, the J gene TRBJ1-4, with 9 bases aligning to TRBD1. The J segment lost 8 bases and the V segment lost 0 bases, leaving 7 bases of the junction unmatched. The CDR3 loop spans 16 amino acids. The germline CDR1 and CDR2 sequences are SGHAT and FQNNGV. As DNA, the CDR3 is TGTGCCAGCAGCTTAGATTTGGGACAGGGTGGGGAAAAACTGTTTTTT. Translation: CASSLDLGQGGEKLFF.

This sequence joins TRBV28 and TRBJ1-1; D is possibly TRBD1 (5 bases). Trimming shortened V by 2 bases and J by 1 base, and 8 bases separated the two germline ends. The germline CDR1 and CDR2 sequences are MDHEN and SYDVKM. CDR3 length: 14 residues. DNA for the CDR3: TGTGCCAGCAGTTTACACGGACAGAACACTGAAGCTTTCTTT. It codes for CASSLHGQNTEAFF.

The V call is TRBV20-1, the J call TRBJ2-1, with D hard to call. Germline V gene data show CDR1 as DFQATT and CDR2 as SNEGSKA (reference sequence). CDR3 length: 11 residues. V dropped 3 bases and J dropped 4 bases, with 4 bases sitting between them. This CDR3 reads CSAREYNEQFF. In DNA, the CDR3 is TGCAGTGCTAGGGAGTACAATGAGCAGTTCTTC.

V gene TRBV13 combines with J gene TRBJ2-5; perhaps TRBD2 as D (6 bases). Deletions cut 2 bases from V and 5 bases from J, with 9 bases between. Germline assignment: CDR1 PRHDT and CDR2 FYEKMQ (reference sequence). The CDR3 is 13 amino acids. CDR3 sequence reads: CASSLRREETQYF. CDR3 coding DNA: TGTGCCAGCAGCTTACGGAGGGAGGAGACCCAGTACTTC.

This clonotype was observed a handful of times. The chain links TRBV4-1 to TRBJ1-5, with D possibly being TRBD1 (5 bases). The CDR3 covers 14 residues. V shed 4 bases and J shed 6 bases, with 13 bases lying between them. Germline V gives CDR1 MGHRA, CDR2 YSYEKL. The CDR3 reads CASSRDQVGQPQHF. In nucleotides, the CDR3 is TGCGCCAGCAGCCGGGACCAGGTCGGTCAGCCCCAGCATTTT.

This clonotype was seen a few times. The chain links TRBV7-3 to TRBJ2-1; the D gene is possibly TRBD1 (6 bases). Germline CDR1 SGHTA, CDR2 FQGTGA. The CDR3 loop spans 14 amino acids. The ends were cut back, 2 bases at V and 9 bases at J, with 14 bases in the middle. This CDR3 is CASSLFAGAGEQFF. The CDR3 DNA sequence: TGTGCCAGCAGCTTATTCGCAGGGGCGGGTGAGCAGTTCTTC.

The V and J genes are TRBV6-5 and TRBJ1-5; 7 positions match TRBD1. The germline V gene encodes CDR1 MNHEY and CDR2 SVGAGI. Trimming at V came to 6 bases and at J to 5 bases, leaving 10 bases not matched to a gene. This CDR3 is built from 15 residues. The CDR3: CASSPLGQYYQPQHF. The DNA for the CDR3 is TGTGCCAGCAGCCCGTTGGGACAGTACTATCAGCCCCAGCATTTT.

CDR3 DNA sequence: TGCGCCAGCAGCCACCATTTCGATACTCCCCGGAATGAGCAGTTCTTC. It specifies CASSHHFDTPRNEQFF. This chain uses TRBV5-1 with TRBJ2-1; no clear D gene. Germline V CDR1 and CDR2: SGHRS, YFSETQ. The ends were cut back, 4 bases at V and 7 bases at J, with 21 bases in the middle. The CDR3 is 16 residues long.

This sequence joins TRBV5-1 and TRBJ2-2, with 7 bases aligning to TRBD1. The germline V gene encodes CDR1 SGHRS and CDR2 YFSETQ. Trimming at V came to 3 bases and at J to 7 bases, leaving 6 bases not matched to a gene. CDR3 length equals 14 residues. The CDR3 coding sequence is TGCGCCAGCAGCTACTGGACAGGAAGCGGGGAGCTGTTTTTT. Translation: CASSYWTGSGELFF.